This TCR beta chain appears in the sequencing data of a study of blood T cell repertoires in COVID-19. Study in general: PBMCs, B-cell-depleted T cells, or T cells were the source of the cDNA or gDNA that made up the material.

Generated by immunoSEQ multiplex PCR, the TCRdb table keeps only in-frame clones and is missing some. The repertoire holds 200,000 to 250,000 clones, with about 81% as singletons. The germline CDR1 and CDR2 sequences are SGHTA and FQGNSA. Trimming took off 4 bases at V and 0 bases at J, with 18 bases between the two ends. The CDR3 spans 18 residues. Seattle researchers signed up patients amid active infection and tracked them longitudinally. This sequence was found in a woman in her 70s with COVID-19, enrolled during active disease. The gene calls are TRBV7-2 and TRBJ2-2; D perhaps matches TRBD1 (6 bases). The material sequenced was peripheral blood. CDR3 sequence reads: CASSSRIFTGTNTGELFF. The DNA of the CDR3 is TGTGCCAGCAGCTCCCGGATTTTTACAGGGACGAACACCGGGGAGCTGTTTTTT. Based on the CDR3 plus reference TRBV7-2 and TRBJ2-2, the full variable domain is GAGVSQSPSNKVTEKGKDVELRCDPISGHTALYWYRQSLGQGLEFLIYFQGNSAPDKSGLPSDRFSAERTGGSVSTLTIQRTQQEDSAVYLCASSSRIFTGTNTGELFFGEGSRLTVL.